This T cell receptor (beta chain) was found in a study of Tregs in tolerant kidney transplant recipients. The CDR3 is made up of 16 amino acids. Trimming removed 4 bases from V and 6 bases from J, with 22 bases in between. Germline lookup yields CDR1 PRHDT and CDR2 FYEKMQ (reference sequence). Sequencing was performed with immunoSEQ multiplex PCR; in TCRdb, only in-frame clones are kept and a portion is missing. The sample contains about 88,000 clones, roughly nine tenths of which appear only once. CD4+CD25+CD127- Tregs, CD4+CD25- non-Tregs, CD4 and CD8 cells were sorted. This clonotype was obtained from a human donor in good health. Specimen: CD8+ T cells from blood. V gene TRBV13 combines with J gene TRBJ2-7, with TRBD2 as a possible D gene (6 bases). CDR3 DNA sequence: TGTGCCAGCAGCTCCCTCTCCTCTAGCGCCCGGGGCGAGCAGTACTTC. Translated, it gives CASSSLSSSARGEQYF. Variable domain in full (rest from reference TRBV13 and TRBJ2-7): AAGVIQSPRHLIKEKRETATLKCYPIPRHDTVYWYQQGPGQDPQFLISFYEKMQSDKGSIPDRFSAQQFSDYHSELNMSSLELGDSALYFCASSSLSSSARGEQYFGPGTRLTVT.